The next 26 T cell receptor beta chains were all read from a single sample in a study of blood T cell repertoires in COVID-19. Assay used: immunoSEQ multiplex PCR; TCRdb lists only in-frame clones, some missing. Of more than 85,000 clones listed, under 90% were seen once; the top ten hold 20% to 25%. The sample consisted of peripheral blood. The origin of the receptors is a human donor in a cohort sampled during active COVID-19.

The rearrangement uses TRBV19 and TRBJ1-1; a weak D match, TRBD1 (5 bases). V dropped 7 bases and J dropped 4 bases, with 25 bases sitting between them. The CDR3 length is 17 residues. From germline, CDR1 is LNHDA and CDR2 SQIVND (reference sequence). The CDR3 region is CASTQAAYGAKSTEAFF. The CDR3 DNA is TGTGCCAGTACCCAGGCGGCCTATGGGGCTAAGAGCACTGAAGCTTTCTTT.

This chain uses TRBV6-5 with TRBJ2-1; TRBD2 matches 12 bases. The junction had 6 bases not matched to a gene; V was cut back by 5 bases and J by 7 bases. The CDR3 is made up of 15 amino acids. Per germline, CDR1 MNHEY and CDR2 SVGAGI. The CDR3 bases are TGTGCCAGCAGTACCCGGACTAGCGGGGCTAATGAGCAGTTCTTC. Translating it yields CASSTRTSGANEQFF.

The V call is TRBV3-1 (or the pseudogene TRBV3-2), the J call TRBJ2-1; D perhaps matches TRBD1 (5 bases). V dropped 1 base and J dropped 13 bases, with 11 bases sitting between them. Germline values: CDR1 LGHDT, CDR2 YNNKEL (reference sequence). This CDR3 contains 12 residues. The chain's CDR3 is CASSQVGQTQFF. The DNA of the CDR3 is TGTGCCAGCAGCCAAGTGGGGCAGACCCAGTTCTTC.

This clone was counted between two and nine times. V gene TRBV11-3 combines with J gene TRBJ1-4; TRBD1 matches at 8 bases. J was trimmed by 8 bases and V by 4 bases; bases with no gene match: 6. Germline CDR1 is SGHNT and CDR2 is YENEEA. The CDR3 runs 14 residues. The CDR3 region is CASSSTGEDEKLFF. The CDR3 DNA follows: TGTGCCAGCAGCTCGACAGGGGAGGACGAAAAACTGTTTTTT.

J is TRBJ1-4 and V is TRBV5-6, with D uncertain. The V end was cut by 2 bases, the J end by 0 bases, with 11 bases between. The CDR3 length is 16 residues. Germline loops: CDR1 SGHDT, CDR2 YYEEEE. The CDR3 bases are TGTGCCAGCAGCTTAAACAGCCACCCAACTAATGAAAAACTGTTTTTT. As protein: CASSLNSHPTNEKLFF.

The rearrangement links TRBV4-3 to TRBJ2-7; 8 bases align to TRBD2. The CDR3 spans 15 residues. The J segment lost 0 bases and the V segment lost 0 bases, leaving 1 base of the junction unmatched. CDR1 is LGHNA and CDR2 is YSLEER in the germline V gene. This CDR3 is CASSQERGASYEQYF. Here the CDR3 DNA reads TGCGCCAGCAGCCAAGAGCGGGGGGCCTCCTACGAGCAGTACTTC.

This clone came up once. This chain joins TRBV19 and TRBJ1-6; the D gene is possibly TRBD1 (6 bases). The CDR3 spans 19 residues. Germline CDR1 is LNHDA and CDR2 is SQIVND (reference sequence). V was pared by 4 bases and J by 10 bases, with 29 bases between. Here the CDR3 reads CASSTTGNQPGRSGSPLHF. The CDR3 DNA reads TGTGCCAGTAGTACTACAGGGAACCAGCCCGGGCGGTCTGGATCACCCCTCCACTTT.

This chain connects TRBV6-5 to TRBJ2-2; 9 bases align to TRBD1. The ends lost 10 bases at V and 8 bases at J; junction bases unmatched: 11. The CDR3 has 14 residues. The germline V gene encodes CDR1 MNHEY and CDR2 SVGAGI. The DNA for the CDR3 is TGTGCCATATCCGGGACAGGGATCTCGGGGGAGCTGTTTTTT. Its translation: CAISGTGISGELFF.

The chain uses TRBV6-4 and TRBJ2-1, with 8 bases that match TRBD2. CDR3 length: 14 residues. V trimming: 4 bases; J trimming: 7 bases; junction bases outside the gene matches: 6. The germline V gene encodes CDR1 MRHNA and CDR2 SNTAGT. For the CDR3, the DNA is TGTGCCAGCAGTGGGAGCGGGAGCGGGAATGAGCAGTTCTTC. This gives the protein CASSGSGSGNEQFF.

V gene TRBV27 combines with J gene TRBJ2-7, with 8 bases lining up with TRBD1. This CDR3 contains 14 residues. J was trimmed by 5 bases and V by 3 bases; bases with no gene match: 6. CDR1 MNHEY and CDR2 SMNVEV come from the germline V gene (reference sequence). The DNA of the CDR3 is TGTGCCAGCAGTTTCCATGGACAGGGTAACGAGCAGTACTTC. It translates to CASSFHGQGNEQYF.

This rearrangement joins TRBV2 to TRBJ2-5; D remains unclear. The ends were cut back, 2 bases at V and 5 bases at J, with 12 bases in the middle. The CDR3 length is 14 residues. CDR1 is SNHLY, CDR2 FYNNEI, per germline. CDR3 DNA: TGTGCCAGCAGTGAATACTACACCGCGGAGACCCAGTACTTC. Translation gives CASSEYYTAETQYF.

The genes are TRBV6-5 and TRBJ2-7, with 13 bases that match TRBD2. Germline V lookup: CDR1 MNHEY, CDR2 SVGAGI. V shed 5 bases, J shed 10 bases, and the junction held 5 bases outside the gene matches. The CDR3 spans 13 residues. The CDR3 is CASSPGTSGIQYF. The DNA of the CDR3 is TGTGCCAGCAGTCCCGGGACTAGCGGGATTCAGTACTTC.

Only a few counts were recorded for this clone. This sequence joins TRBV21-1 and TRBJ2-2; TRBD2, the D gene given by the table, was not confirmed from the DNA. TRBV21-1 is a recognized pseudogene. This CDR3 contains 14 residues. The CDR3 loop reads CASNLAGATGELFF. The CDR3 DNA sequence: TGTGCCAGCAACTTGGCGGGGGCCACCGGGGAGCTGTTTTTT.

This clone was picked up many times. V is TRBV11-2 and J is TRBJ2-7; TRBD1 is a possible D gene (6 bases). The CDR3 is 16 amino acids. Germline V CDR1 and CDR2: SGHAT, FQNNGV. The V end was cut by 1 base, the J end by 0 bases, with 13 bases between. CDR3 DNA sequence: TGTGCCAGCAGCTTAGGTCCAGGGGTTACCTCCTACGAGCAGTACTTC. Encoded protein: CASSLGPGVTSYEQYF.

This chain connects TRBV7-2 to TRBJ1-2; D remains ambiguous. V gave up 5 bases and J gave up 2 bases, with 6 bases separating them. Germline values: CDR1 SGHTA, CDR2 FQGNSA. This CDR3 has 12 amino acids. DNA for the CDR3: TGTGCCAGCAGCCTTGTAAACTATGGCTACACCTTC. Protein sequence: CASSLVNYGYTF.

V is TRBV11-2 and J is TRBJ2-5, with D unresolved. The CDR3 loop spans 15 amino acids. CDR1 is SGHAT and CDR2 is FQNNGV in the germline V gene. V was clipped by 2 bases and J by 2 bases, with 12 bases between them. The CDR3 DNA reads TGTGCCAGCAGCTTATACTTTGGTAAACAAGAGACCCAGTACTTC. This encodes CASSLYFGKQETQYF.

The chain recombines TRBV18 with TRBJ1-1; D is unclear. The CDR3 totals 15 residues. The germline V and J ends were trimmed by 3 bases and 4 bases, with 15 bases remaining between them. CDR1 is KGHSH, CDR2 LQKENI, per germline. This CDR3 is CASSPTPPGSTEAFF. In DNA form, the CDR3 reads TGTGCCAGCTCACCCACCCCCCCGGGGAGCACTGAAGCTTTCTTT.

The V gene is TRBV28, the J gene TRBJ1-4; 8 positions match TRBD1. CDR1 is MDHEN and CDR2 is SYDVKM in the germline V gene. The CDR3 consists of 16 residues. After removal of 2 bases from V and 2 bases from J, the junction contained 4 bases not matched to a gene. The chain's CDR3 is CASSLASGGTNEKLFF. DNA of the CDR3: TGTGCCAGCAGTTTAGCCTCAGGGGGCACTAATGAAAAACTGTTTTTT.

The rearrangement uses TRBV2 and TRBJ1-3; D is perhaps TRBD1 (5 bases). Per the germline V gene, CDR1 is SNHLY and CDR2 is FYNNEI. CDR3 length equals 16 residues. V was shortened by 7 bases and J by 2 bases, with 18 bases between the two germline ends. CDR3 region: CASTGEGFHPGNTIYF. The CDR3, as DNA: TGTGCCAGCACTGGGGAGGGGTTCCACCCTGGAAACACCATATATTTT.

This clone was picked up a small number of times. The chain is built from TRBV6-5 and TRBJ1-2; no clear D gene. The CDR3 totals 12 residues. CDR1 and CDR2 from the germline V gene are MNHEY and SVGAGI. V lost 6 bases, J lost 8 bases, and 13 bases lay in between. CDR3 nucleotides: TGTGCCAGCAGGGGAGAGTTAAGAGGCTACACCTTC. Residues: CASRGELRGYTF.

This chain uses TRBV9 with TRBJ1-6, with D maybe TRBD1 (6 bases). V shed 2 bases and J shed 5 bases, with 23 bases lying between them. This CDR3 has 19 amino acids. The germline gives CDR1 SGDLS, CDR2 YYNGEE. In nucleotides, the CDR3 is TGTGCCAGCAGCGTTTCCCCCGCACAGGGTTCCCCTGATAATTCACCCCTCCACTTT. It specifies CASSVSPAQGSPDNSPLHF.

Here the CDR3 DNA reads TGCGCCAGCAGCCCCATGGACAGGGCTGGGGCCAACGTCCTGACTTTC. It translates to CASSPMDRAGANVLTF. This sequence joins TRBV4-1 and TRBJ2-6, with 8 bases identical to TRBD1. Looked up from germline, CDR1 is MGHRA and CDR2 is YSYEKL. V lost 4 bases, J lost 2 bases, and 4 bases stayed unmatched. This CDR3 contains 16 residues.

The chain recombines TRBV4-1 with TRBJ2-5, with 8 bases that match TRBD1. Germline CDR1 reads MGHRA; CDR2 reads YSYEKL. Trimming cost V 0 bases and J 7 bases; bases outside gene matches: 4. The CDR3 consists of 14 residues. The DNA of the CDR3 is TGCGCCAGCAGCCAAGACAGGGGGCGCGGGACCCAGTACTTC. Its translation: CASSQDRGRGTQYF.

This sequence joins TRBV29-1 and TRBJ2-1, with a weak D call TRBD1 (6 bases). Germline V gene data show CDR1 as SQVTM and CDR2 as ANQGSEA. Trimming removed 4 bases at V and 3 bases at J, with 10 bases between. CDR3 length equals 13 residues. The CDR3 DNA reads TGCAGCGTTGGCAGGGGCCTCTACAATGAGCAGTTCTTC. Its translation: CSVGRGLYNEQFF.

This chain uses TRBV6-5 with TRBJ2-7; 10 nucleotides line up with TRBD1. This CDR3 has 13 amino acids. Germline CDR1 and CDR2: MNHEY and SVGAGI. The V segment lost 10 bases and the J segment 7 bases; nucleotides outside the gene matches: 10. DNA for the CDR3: TGTGCCACCAGGGACAGGGGTGGACAGGAGCAGTACTTC. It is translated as CATRDRGGQEQYF.

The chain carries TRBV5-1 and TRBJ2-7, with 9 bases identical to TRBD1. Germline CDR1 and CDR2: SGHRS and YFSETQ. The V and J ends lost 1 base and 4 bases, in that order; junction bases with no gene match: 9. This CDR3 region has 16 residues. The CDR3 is CASSLTRDRVHYEQYF. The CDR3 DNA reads TGCGCCAGCAGCTTGACCCGGGACAGGGTGCATTACGAGCAGTACTTC.